This T cell receptor (beta chain) originates from a study of OX40 agonist ivuxolimab in advanced cancers. About the research overall: Of mixed ages from about 20 to 80 and averaging about 60 years, the group was about 80% male.

V lost 4 bases and J 0 bases, leaving 16 bases between the germline ends. Per the germline V gene, CDR1 is LNHDA and CDR2 is SQIVND (reference sequence). The CDR3 has 17 residues. Libraries were prepared by immunoSEQ multiplex PCR; TCRdb keeps only in-frame clonotypes and omits some of them. The data show 6,000 to 6,500 clones, 75% to 85% seen once. Comment on this clone: What it binds is not known.

Study-wide points: Also present in some nonresponders was a low level of normalized T-cell clonal expansion.

The clonotype comes from an adult with an advanced solid tumor such as melanoma, head and neck, liver or kidney cancer. Source: CD4+ or CD8+ T cells sorted from blood, taken in a trial of the OX40 agonist ivuxolimab. The chain employs TRBV19 and TRBJ1-5; D unresolved. CDR3 DNA sequence: TGTGCCAGTAGTACGGATCTGACACCTTATAGCAATCAGCCCCAGCATTTT. Its translation: CASSTDLTPYSNQPQHF.